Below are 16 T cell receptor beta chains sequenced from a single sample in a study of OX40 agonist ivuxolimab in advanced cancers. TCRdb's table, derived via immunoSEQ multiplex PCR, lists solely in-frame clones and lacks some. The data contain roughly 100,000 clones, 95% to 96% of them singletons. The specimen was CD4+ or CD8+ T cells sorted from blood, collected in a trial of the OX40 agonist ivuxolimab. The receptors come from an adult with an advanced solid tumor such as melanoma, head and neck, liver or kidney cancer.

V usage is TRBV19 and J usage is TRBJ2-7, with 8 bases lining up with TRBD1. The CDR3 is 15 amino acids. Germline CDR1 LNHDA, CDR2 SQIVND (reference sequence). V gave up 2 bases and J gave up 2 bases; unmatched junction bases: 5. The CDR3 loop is CASSIYDRGTYEQYF. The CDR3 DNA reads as TGTGCCAGTAGTATATACGACAGGGGAACCTACGAGCAGTACTTC.

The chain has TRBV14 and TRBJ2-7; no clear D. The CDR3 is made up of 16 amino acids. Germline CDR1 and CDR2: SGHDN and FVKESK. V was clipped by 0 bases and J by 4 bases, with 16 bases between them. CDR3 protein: CASSQDPSHSWYEQYF. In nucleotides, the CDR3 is TGTGCCAGCAGCCAAGATCCTAGTCACAGCTGGTACGAGCAGTACTTC.

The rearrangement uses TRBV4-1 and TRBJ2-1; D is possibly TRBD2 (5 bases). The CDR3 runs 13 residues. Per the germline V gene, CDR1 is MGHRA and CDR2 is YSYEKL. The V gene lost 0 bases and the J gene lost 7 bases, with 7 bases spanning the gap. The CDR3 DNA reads TGCGCCAGCAGCCAAGATGAGGGAAATGAGCAGTTCTTC. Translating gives CASSQDEGNEQFF.

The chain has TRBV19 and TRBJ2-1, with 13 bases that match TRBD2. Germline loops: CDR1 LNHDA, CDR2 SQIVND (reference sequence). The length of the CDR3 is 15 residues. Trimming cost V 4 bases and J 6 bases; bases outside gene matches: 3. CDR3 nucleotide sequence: TGTGCCAGTAGTAAGGGGACTAGCGGGGTCAATGAGCAGTTCTTC. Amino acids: CASSKGTSGVNEQFF.

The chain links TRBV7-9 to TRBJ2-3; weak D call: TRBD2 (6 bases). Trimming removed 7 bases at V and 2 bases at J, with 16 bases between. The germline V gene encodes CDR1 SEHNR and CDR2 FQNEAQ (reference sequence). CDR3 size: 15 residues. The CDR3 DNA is TGTGCCAGCAAAGGAACAGGCGGGAACACAGATACGCAGTATTTT. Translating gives CASKGTGGNTDTQYF.

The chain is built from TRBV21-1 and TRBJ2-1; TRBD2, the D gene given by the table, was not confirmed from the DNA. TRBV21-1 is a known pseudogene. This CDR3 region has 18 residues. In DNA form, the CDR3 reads TGTGCCAGCAGCAACCCGCTGAGACTGACTAGCGGGAGGGATGAGCAGTTCTTC. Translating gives CASSNPLRLTSGRDEQFF.

The CDR3 sequence is CASSSAWGTEAFF. CDR3 sequence (DNA): TGTGCCAGCAGTTCCGCATGGGGCACTGAAGCTTTCTTT. The J gene is TRBJ1-1, the V gene TRBV28; D gene ambiguous. The CDR3 extends over 13 amino acids. The germline V and J ends were trimmed by 4 bases and 4 bases, with 10 bases remaining between them. The V gene's germline CDR1 is MDHEN and CDR2 SYDVKM.

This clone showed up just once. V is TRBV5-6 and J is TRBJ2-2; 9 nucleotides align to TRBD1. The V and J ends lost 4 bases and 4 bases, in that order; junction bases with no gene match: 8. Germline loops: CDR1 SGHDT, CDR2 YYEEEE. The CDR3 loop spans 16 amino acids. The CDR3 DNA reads TGTGCCAGCAGCCCGATCGGACAGGGGATCACCGGGGAGCTGTTTTTT. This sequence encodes CASSPIGQGITGELFF.

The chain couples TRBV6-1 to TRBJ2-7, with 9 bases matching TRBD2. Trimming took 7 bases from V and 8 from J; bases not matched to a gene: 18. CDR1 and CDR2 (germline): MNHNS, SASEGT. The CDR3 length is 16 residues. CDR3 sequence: CASNELAGGLAGKQYF. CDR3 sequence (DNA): TGTGCCAGCAATGAGTTGGCGGGAGGGCTGGCCGGGAAGCAGTACTTC.

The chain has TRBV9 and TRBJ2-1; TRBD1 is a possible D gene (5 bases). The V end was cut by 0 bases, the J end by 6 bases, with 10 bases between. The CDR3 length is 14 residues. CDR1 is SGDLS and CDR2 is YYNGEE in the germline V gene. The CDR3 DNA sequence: TGTGCCAGCAGCGTAGAAGGGGCGGCCAATGAGCAGTTCTTC. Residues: CASSVEGAANEQFF.

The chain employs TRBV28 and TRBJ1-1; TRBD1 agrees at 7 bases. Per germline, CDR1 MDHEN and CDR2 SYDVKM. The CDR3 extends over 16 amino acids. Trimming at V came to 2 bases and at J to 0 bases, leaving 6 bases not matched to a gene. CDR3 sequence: CASSLGDSVLNTEAFF. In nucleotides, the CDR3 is TGTGCCAGCAGTTTAGGGGACAGCGTTCTGAACACTGAAGCTTTCTTT. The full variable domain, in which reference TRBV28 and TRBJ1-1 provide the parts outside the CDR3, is DVKVTQSSRYLVKRTGEKVFLECVQDMDHENMFWYRQDPGLGLRLIYFSYDVKMKEKGDIPEGYSVSREKKERFSLILESASTNQTSMYLCASSLGDSVLNTEAFFGQGTRLTVV.

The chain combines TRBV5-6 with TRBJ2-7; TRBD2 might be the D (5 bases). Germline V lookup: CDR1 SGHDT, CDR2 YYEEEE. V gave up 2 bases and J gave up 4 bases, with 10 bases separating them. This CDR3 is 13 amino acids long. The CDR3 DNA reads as TGTGCCAGCAGCTTAAGCTCGGGATACGAGCAGTACTTC. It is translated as CASSLSSGYEQYF.

CDR3 region: CASSYGQSYEQYF. The CDR3, as DNA: TGTGCCAGCAGCTACGGACAGTCCTACGAGCAGTACTTC. The chain couples TRBV7-9 to TRBJ2-7, with D possibly being TRBD1 (6 bases). Trimming removed 4 bases from V and 1 base from J, with 8 bases in between. Germline V gene lookup returns CDR1 SEHNR and CDR2 FQNEAQ (reference sequence). The CDR3 consists of 13 residues.

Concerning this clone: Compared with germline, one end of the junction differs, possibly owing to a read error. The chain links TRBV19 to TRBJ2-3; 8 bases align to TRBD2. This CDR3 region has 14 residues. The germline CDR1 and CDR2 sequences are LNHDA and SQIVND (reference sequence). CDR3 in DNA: TGTGCCAGTAGAATAGCGGGGACCGGGGATACGCAGTATTTT. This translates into CASRIAGTGDTQYF.

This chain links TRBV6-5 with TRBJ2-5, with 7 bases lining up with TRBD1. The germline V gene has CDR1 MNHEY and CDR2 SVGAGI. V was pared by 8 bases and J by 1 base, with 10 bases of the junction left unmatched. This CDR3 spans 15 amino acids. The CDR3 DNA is TGTGCCAGCGGCCACCCCGACAGGGTCCAAGAGACCCAGTACTTC. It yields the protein CASGHPDRVQETQYF.

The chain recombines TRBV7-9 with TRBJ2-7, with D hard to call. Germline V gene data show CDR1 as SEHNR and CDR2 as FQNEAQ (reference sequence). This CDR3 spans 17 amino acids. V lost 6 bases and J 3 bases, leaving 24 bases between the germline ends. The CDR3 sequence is CASSKPSGLENYYEQYF. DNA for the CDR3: TGTGCCAGCAGTAAACCCTCGGGCCTAGAAAATTACTACGAGCAGTACTTC.